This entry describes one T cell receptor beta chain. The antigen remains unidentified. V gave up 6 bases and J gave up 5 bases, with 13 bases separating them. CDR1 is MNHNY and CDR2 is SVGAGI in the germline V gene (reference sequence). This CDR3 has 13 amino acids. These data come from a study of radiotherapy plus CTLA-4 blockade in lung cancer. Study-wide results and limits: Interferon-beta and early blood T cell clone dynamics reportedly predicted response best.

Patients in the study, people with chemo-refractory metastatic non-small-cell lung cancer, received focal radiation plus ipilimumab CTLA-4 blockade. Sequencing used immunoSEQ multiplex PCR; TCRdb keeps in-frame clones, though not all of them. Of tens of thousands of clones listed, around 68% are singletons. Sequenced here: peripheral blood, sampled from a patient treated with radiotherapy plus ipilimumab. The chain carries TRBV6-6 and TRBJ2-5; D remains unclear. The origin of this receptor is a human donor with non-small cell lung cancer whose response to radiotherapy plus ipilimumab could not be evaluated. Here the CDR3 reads CASSSVPPETQYF. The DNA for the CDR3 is TGTGCCAGCAGCTCAGTCCCACCGGAGACCCAGTACTTC.